The 19 T cell receptor beta chains presented below share a single source sample, sequenced in a study of monozygotic twins with inflammatory bowel disease. After re-calling the 5' RACE reads, TCRdb lists one entry per CDR3 protein, DNA absent. Its listing shows about 300,000 distinct CDR3 sequences. The sequencing sample was made of blood. The receptors originated from a human donor with ulcerative colitis or Crohn's disease, or a healthy co-twin of an affected twin (not recorded which).

The V gene is TRBV5-1, the J gene TRBJ1-1; TCRdb's D call of TRBD1 is untestable without DNA. The CDR3 runs to 14 residues. Germline V gives CDR1 SGHRS, CDR2 YFSETQ. This CDR3 is CASSSDGGRPEAFF.

The rearrangement joins TRBV28 to TRBJ1-1; the TRBD1 assignment by TCRdb is unverifiable without DNA. This CDR3 contains 12 residues. Germline V gene sequence: CDR1 MDHEN, CDR2 SYDVKM. CDR3 in amino acids: CASSTGQGSSFF.

The CDR3 spells CASTRNRGPRTDTQYF. This rearrangement joins TRBV6-2 or TRBV6-3 to TRBJ2-3; TCRdb's D call, TRBD1, is unchecked because there is no DNA. From germline, CDR1 is MNHEY and CDR2 SVGEGT. The CDR3 has 16 amino acids.

The V and J genes are TRBV4-3 and TRBJ1-2; the D call of TRBD1 rests on TCRdb alone, since no DNA is present to check it. This CDR3 is built from 15 residues. Germline V CDR1 and CDR2: LGHNA, YSLEER. The CDR3 reads CASSPAGQGNYGYTF.

The V and J genes are TRBV27 and TRBJ2-1; TCRdb reports TRBD1, a call that lacks DNA to check it against. The V gene's germline CDR1 is MNHEY and CDR2 SMNVEV (reference sequence). The CDR3 runs to 11 residues. CDR3 protein: CASSSGTVNVF.

V usage is TRBV10-3 and J usage is TRBJ1-2; TCRdb's D gene call, TRBD1, goes unchecked for lack of DNA. CDR3 length: 13 amino acids. Per the germline V gene, CDR1 is ENHRY and CDR2 is SYGVKD. The CDR3 reads CAIGLTGGGGYTF.

The gene calls are TRBV12-3 or TRBV12-4 and TRBJ2-3; the D call of TRBD1 rests on TCRdb alone, since no DNA is present to check it. The length of the CDR3 is 16 residues. This CDR3 reads CASSPRQFSSTDTQYF.

V and J are TRBV5-1 and TRBJ2-5; without DNA, the TCRdb call of TRBD2 cannot be checked. The CDR3 is 16 amino acids. Germline V gene sequence: CDR1 SGHRS, CDR2 YFSETQ. CDR3 amino acids: CASSLGTSGSGETQYF. The whole variable domain, remainder taken from reference TRBV5-1 and TRBJ2-5, is KAGVTQTPRYLIKTRGQQVTLSCSPISGHRSVSWYQQTPGQGLQFLFEYFSETQRNKGNFPGRFSGRQFSNSRSEMNVSTLELGDSALYLCASSLGTSGSGETQYFGPGTRLLVL.

The chain employs TRBV7-3 and TRBJ2-5; TCRdb indicates TRBD2, and absent DNA this call remains unverified. The CDR3 is made up of 13 amino acids. The germline V gene has CDR1 SGHTA and CDR2 FQGTGA. The CDR3 here is CASSPSGGQTQYF.

The J gene is TRBJ1-1, the V gene TRBV29-1. The CDR3 consists of 13 residues. Per germline, CDR1 SQVTM and CDR2 ANQGSEA. Here the CDR3 reads CSVAFGENTEAFF. Full variable domain (outside the CDR3, taken from reference TRBV29-1 and TRBJ1-1): SAVISQKPSRDICQRGTSLTIQCQVDSQVTMMFWYRQQPGQSLTLIATANQGSEATYESGFVIDKFPISRPNLTFSTLTVSNMSPEDSSIYLCSVAFGENTEAFFGQGTRLTVV.

This sequence joins TRBV3-1 and TRBJ2-1; lacking DNA, the TRBD2 call made by TCRdb goes unchecked. From germline, CDR1 is LGHDT and CDR2 YNNKEL (reference sequence). The CDR3 sequence is 15 residues long. This chain's CDR3 is CASSQDGLVYNEQFF.

V usage is TRBV6-1 and J usage is TRBJ1-4; the TCRdb D gene call, TRBD1, has no DNA to confirm it. Per germline, CDR1 MNHNS and CDR2 SASEGT. CDR3 length: 14 amino acids. The CDR3 region is CASNPTGMGEKLFF.

This chain uses TRBV7-2 with TRBJ2-3; TCRdb calls TRBD2, which cannot be checked without DNA. The CDR3 runs to 16 residues. Looked up from germline, CDR1 is SGHTA and CDR2 is FQGNSA. The CDR3 protein is CASRQLAGGPTNTQYF. Combining the CDR3 with reference TRBV7-2 and TRBJ2-3 gives the whole variable domain GAGVSQSPSNKVTEKGKDVELRCDPISGHTALYWYRQSLGQGLEFLIYFQGNSAPDKSGLPSDRFSAERTGGSVSTLTIQRTQQEDSAVYLCASRQLAGGPTNTQYFGPGTRLTVL.

V is TRBV7-2 and J is TRBJ1-2. Germline assignment: CDR1 SGHTA and CDR2 FQGNSA. CDR3 length: 15 residues. The CDR3 spells CASSSATRVGYGYTF.

The chain has TRBV4-3 and TRBJ1-2; lacking DNA, the TRBD1 call made by TCRdb goes unchecked. The germline V gene encodes CDR1 LGHNA and CDR2 YSLEER. The CDR3 length is 15 residues. The CDR3 is CASSHSTGSDYGYTF.

The genes are TRBV24-1 and TRBJ2-3; the D gene TCRdb calls, TRBD1, cannot be checked with no DNA. Germline CDR1 KGHDR, CDR2 SFDVKD. The CDR3 contains 17 residues. The CDR3 spells CATSDTRLGGSTDTQYF.

The rearrangement links TRBV4-3 to TRBJ2-7; no DNA is available, so the TRBD1 call from TCRdb remains unchecked. The CDR3 contains 15 residues. The germline V gene encodes CDR1 LGHNA and CDR2 YSLEER. CDR3 amino acids: CASSNRVGDEGEQYF.

V gene TRBV6-1 combines with J gene TRBJ1-5; TCRdb's D call, TRBD1, is unchecked because there is no DNA. From germline, CDR1 is MNHNS and CDR2 SASEGT. The CDR3 covers 14 residues. The CDR3 spells CASSEGQGGQPQHF.

The rearrangement links TRBV7-2 to TRBJ1-1; TCRdb gives TRBD1 as the D gene, but with no DNA this cannot be confirmed. This CDR3 comprises 15 residues. Germline V gene sequence: CDR1 SGHTA, CDR2 FQGNSA. CDR3 loop: CASSLGVGGSTEAFF. The complete variable domain, with remaining parts taken from reference TRBV7-2 and TRBJ1-1, reads GAGVSQSPSNKVTEKGKDVELRCDPISGHTALYWYRQSLGQGLEFLIYFQGNSAPDKSGLPSDRFSAERTGGSVSTLTIQRTQQEDSAVYLCASSLGVGGSTEAFFGQGTRLTVV.